The source of this T cell receptor (beta chain) is a study of cytomegalovirus exposure and HLA in healthy donors. This clone has a handful of counts. Its cognate antigen is unknown. The PCR had 60 Vbeta and 13 Jbeta primers. Measured with immunoSEQ multiplex PCR; TCRdb has only the in-frame clones, and not every one. This table holds around 140,000 clones, 76% found once. The study, taken as a whole, reports: Associated with HLA alleles at 0.05 false discovery rate in a later analysis were over 15,000 TCR beta sequences.

The V gene's germline CDR1 is SGHTA and CDR2 FQGNSA. CDR3 size: 15 residues. Between the trimmed V and J ends, which lost 4 bases and 1 base, there was a span of 11 bases. This TCR derives from a female donor in good health and CMV-seropositive. What was sequenced was PBMCs. The chain has TRBV7-2 and TRBJ1-3; D is uncertain. The CDR3 spells CASSSYRLSGNTIYF. The CDR3 bases are TGTGCCAGCAGCTCCTATCGATTGTCTGGAAACACCATATATTTT.